A single sample is the source of the 25 T cell receptor beta chains below, sequenced in a study of blood T cells in healthy people across ages (dated by TCRdb to the mid-2010s). Library preparation employed 5' RACE. The instrument was an Illumina HiSeq 2500. A second PCR of about 6 to 11 cycles was performed with a sample-barcoded 5' primer and a J-beta primer mix. The public reads were reanalyzed by TCRdb: fastp trimming at Q25, MiXCR alignment, in-frame beta chains only. Each CDR3 protein gets just one entry, which takes the most common genes and DNA from the rows behind it. The sample table shows around 700,000 distinct CDR3 sequences, and roughly 25% are seen once. The top ten hold under 9.5% of the sample. These data are also associated with another study on T cells of mothers and their children.

The specimen sequenced was blood. The receptors stem from a boy aged 5-17 years in good health.

In DNA form, the CDR3 reads TGCAGCGAGAGACTAGCTAGCACAGATACGCAGTATTTT. Its translation is CSERLASTDTQYF. V is TRBV29-1 and J is TRBJ2-3; 7 nucleotides line up with TRBD2. The CDR3 has 13 residues. Germline V gives CDR1 SQVTM, CDR2 ANQGSEA. The trim removed 7 bases at V and 0 bases at J, leaving 4 bases unmatched.

This clonotype was observed at least ten times. The chain couples TRBV10-3 to TRBJ2-7, with D possibly TRBD2 on 5 matching bases. V lost 10 bases, J lost 1 base, and 20 bases lay in between. This CDR3 has 15 amino acids. Germline CDR1 reads ENHRY; CDR2 reads SYGVKD. The CDR3 DNA follows: TGTGCCACCAACCCCTGGCAGACGGGATCCTACGAGCAGTACTTC. Residues: CATNPWQTGSYEQYF.

The gene calls are TRBV20-1 and TRBJ2-1; 7 bases are a match to TRBD2. This CDR3 has 14 residues. The V gene end was trimmed by 7 bases and the J gene end by 0 bases; junction bases not matched to a gene: 6. Germline V gives CDR1 DFQATT, CDR2 SNEGSKA (reference sequence). The CDR3 here is CSVFGGSSYNEQFF. CDR3 nucleotides: TGCAGTGTCTTCGGCGGGAGCTCCTACAATGAGCAGTTCTTC.

In this sample, this clonotype turned up a few times. The chain has TRBV14 and TRBJ2-5; D ambiguous. The CDR3 runs to 12 residues. The ends were cut back, 1 base at V and 12 bases at J, with 12 bases in the middle. CDR1 and CDR2 (germline): SGHDN, FVKESK. The CDR3 nucleotides read TGTGCCAGCAGCCAAGGGGGTAGGGAAAAGTACTTC. Amino acid sequence: CASSQGGREKYF.

CDR3 region: CASRIRKVTQYF. CDR3 sequence (DNA): TGTGCAAGTCGAATCCGCAAGGTGACCCAGTACTTC. The chain has TRBV12-2 and TRBJ2-5. TRBV12-2 is marked as a pseudogene. The CDR3 extends over 12 amino acids.

This clonotype appeared a few times. The V gene is TRBV10-3, the J gene TRBJ2-5; no reliable D call. Germline CDR1 is ENHRY and CDR2 is SYGVKD. The V end was cut by 3 bases, the J end by 5 bases, with 19 bases between. This CDR3 contains 16 residues. The CDR3 here is CAISDIEFGPGETQYF. CDR3 bases: TGTGCCATCAGTGATATAGAGTTCGGTCCCGGGGAGACCCAGTACTTC.

The chain combines TRBV6-5 with TRBJ2-7; D perhaps matches TRBD1 (6 bases). Germline V gene lookup returns CDR1 MNHEY and CDR2 SVGAGI. The CDR3 is 14 amino acids. With 5 bases removed from V and 3 bases from J, the gap between germline ends came to 14 bases. CDR3 amino acids: CASSQRVGHYEQYF. In DNA form, the CDR3 reads TGTGCCAGCAGTCAACGGGTGGGACACTACGAGCAGTACTTC.

This clonotype was found a few times. The rearrangement joins TRBV7-2 to TRBJ1-2; perhaps TRBD1 as D (5 bases). The CDR3 has 14 amino acids. CDR1 is SGHTA and CDR2 is FQGNSA in the germline V gene. The V gene lost 7 bases and the J gene lost 2 bases, with 14 bases spanning the gap. The CDR3 bases are TGTGCCAGCAACCGGGGGACGACCAACTATGGCTACACCTTC. This gives the protein CASNRGTTNYGYTF.

A few counts support this clonotype. The chain couples TRBV3-1 to TRBJ1-2, with unresolved D. The germline V gene has CDR1 LGHDT and CDR2 YNNKEL (reference sequence). This CDR3 is built from 13 residues. V lost 0 bases and J 7 bases, leaving 9 bases between the germline ends. DNA for the CDR3: TGTGCCAGCAGCCAAGAGTTGGGTCTTGGCTACACCTTC. Encoded protein: CASSQELGLGYTF.

This chain links TRBV10-1 with TRBJ2-3; D is undetermined. This CDR3 contains 15 residues. CDR1 is WNHNN, CDR2 SYGVQD, per germline (reference sequence). V was pared by 2 bases and J by 2 bases, with 11 bases between. CDR3 sequence: CASSEVRALTDTQYF. CDR3 nucleotide sequence: TGCGCCAGCAGTGAGGTCCGGGCACTCACAGATACGCAGTATTTT.

The chain links TRBV28 to TRBJ1-6; D unclear. Trimming removed 3 bases from V and 6 bases from J, with 15 bases in between. This CDR3 has 16 amino acids. Germline CDR1 and CDR2: MDHEN and SYDVKM. CDR3 in DNA: TGTGCCAGCAGTTTTCAACGGGTTGGTCGTAATTCACCCCTCCACTTT. Amino acid sequence: CASSFQRVGRNSPLHF.

The chain employs TRBV29-1 and TRBJ2-5; 12 bases fit TRBD2. J lost 5 bases, V lost 6 bases, and 10 bases had no gene match. There are 15 residues in the CDR3. Germline V gives CDR1 SQVTM, CDR2 ANQGSEA. For the CDR3, the DNA is TGCAGCGTCCAACTAGCGGGAGGCCCGGGGGAGACCCAGTACTTC. Translating gives CSVQLAGGPGETQYF.

The table lists this clonotype with a few counts. The J gene is TRBJ1-4, the V gene TRBV11-2, with a weak D call TRBD1 (6 bases). The V gene lost 5 bases and the J gene lost 1 base, with 17 bases spanning the gap. CDR1 is SGHAT and CDR2 is FQNNGV in the germline V gene. CDR3 length equals 17 residues. The CDR3 loop is CASSPRTAYLTNEKLFF. The CDR3 nucleotides are TGTGCCAGCAGCCCGCGGACAGCCTACCTAACTAATGAAAAACTGTTTTTT.

The chain combines TRBV20-1 with TRBJ2-4, with TRBD1 matching 10 bases. The CDR3 has 15 residues. The V gene's germline CDR1 is DFQATT and CDR2 SNEGSKA (reference sequence). V was pared by 5 bases and J by 8 bases, with 12 bases of the junction left unmatched. In DNA form, the CDR3 reads TGCAGTGCTTCCGGGACAGGGGAAGAATTGGACATTCAGTACTTC. This sequence encodes CSASGTGEELDIQYF.

The V call is TRBV12-3 or TRBV12-4, the J call TRBJ2-3; perhaps TRBD2 as D (7 bases). Trimming stripped 5 bases from V and 5 bases from J, with 11 bases between. CDR3 length equals 13 residues. The CDR3 bases are TGTGCCAGCAGTGAGGGGGGGAGAGATACGCAGTATTTT. Translation gives CASSEGGRDTQYF.

The chain is built from TRBV7-9 and TRBJ2-7; D remains unclear. This CDR3 spans 11 amino acids. Trimming pared 5 bases from V and 6 bases from J, leaving 8 bases between. Germline values: CDR1 SEHNR, CDR2 FQNEAQ (reference sequence). For the CDR3, the DNA is TGTGCCAGCAGCCCCGGGCCCGAGCAGTACTTC. This codes for CASSPGPEQYF.

This clonotype has just a few counts. The chain links TRBV2 to TRBJ2-2; D is perhaps TRBD2 (5 bases). The CDR3 contains 14 residues. V gave up 6 bases and J gave up 5 bases, with 13 bases separating them. Germline V gene lookup returns CDR1 SNHLY and CDR2 FYNNEI. The CDR3 DNA follows: TGTGCCAGCAGCCGGGATCCGCGGACCGGGGAGCTGTTTTTT. Amino acids: CASSRDPRTGELFF.

The genes are TRBV29-1 and TRBJ1-1; D unclear. Trimming left V 7 bases short and J 6 bases short, with 18 bases between. Per the germline V gene, CDR1 is SQVTM and CDR2 is ANQGSEA. The CDR3 runs 13 residues. The CDR3 is CSALRTGPPEAFF. In nucleotides, the CDR3 is TGCAGCGCCTTAAGGACGGGTCCCCCTGAAGCTTTCTTT. Drawing the rest from reference TRBV29-1 and TRBJ1-1, the complete variable domain is SAVISQKPSRDICQRGTSLTIQCQVDSQVTMMFWYRQQPGQSLTLIATANQGSEATYESGFVIDKFPISRPNLTFSTLTVSNMSPEDSSIYLCSALRTGPPEAFFGQGTRLTVV.

This clonotype was found a few times. The chain has TRBV12-3 or TRBV12-4 and TRBJ2-7; tentative D call: TRBD2 (7 bases). The length of the CDR3 is 14 residues. The V gene lost 2 bases and the J gene lost 4 bases, with 12 bases spanning the gap. This CDR3 reads CASSLRGGGYEQYF. In DNA form, the CDR3 reads TGTGCCAGCAGTTTAAGAGGGGGGGGATACGAGCAGTACTTC.

The V call is TRBV5-5, the J call TRBJ2-7; no reliable D call. Germline loops: CDR1 SGHKS, CDR2 YYEKEE (reference sequence). There are 14 residues in the CDR3. V was clipped by 1 base and J by 4 bases, with 12 bases between them. The chain's CDR3 is CASSLSAMGYEQYF. CDR3 bases: TGTGCCAGCAGCTTGAGCGCGATGGGTTACGAGCAGTACTTC.

The V call is TRBV7-9, the J call TRBJ2-5; TRBD1 matches at 8 bases. Gene TRBJ2-1 matches the end of the DNA better, so the J call may be wrong. Germline V CDR1 and CDR2: SEHNR, FQNEAQ (reference sequence). This CDR3 has 15 amino acids. CDR3 loop: CASSHARGQINEQFF. CDR3 DNA sequence: TGTGCCAGCAGCCATGCCAGGGGGCAGATCAATGAGCAGTTCTTC.

The rearrangement uses TRBV12-3 or TRBV12-4 and TRBJ2-1, with 10 bases matching TRBD2. Trimming took 5 bases from V and 0 from J; bases not matched to a gene: 10. The CDR3 has 18 residues. CDR3 nucleotide sequence: TGTGCCAGCAGTCCCGGCTCCGGGACTAGCGTCTCCTACAATGAGCAGTTCTTC. Protein product: CASSPGSGTSVSYNEQFF.

This clonotype occurred a few times. The V gene is TRBV20-1, the J gene TRBJ2-1; no clear D gene. Germline V gives CDR1 DFQATT, CDR2 SNEGSKA (reference sequence). The length of the CDR3 is 18 residues. V lost 0 bases to trimming and J lost 0 bases, with 18 bases between them. CDR3 in DNA: TGCAGTGCTAGAGATCCCCTCGGACCAACCTACTCCTACAATGAGCAGTTCTTC. Its protein product is CSARDPLGPTYSYNEQFF.

Only a few counts were recorded for this clonotype. The V gene is TRBV11-2, the J gene TRBJ2-5; 12 bases are a match to TRBD2. There are 16 residues in the CDR3. Germline V gives CDR1 SGHAT, CDR2 FQNNGV. V lost 5 bases, J lost 4 bases, and 8 bases stayed unmatched. CDR3 residues: CASSSSSGGAGETQYF. The CDR3, as DNA: TGTGCCAGCAGCAGCTCTAGCGGGGGGGCTGGAGAGACCCAGTACTTC. The variable domain in full, completed from reference TRBV11-2 and TRBJ2-5, reads EAGVAQSPRYKIIEKRQSVAFWCNPISGHATLYWYQQILGQGPKLLIQFQNNGVVDDSQLPKDRFSAERLKGVDSTLKIQPAKLEDSAVYLCASSSSSGGAGETQYFGPGTRLLVL.

This chain joins TRBV4-3 and TRBJ2-1; unclear D gene. Trimming left V 1 base short and J 5 bases short, with 21 bases between. The germline V gene encodes CDR1 LGHNA and CDR2 YSLEER. The CDR3 length is 18 residues. In nucleotides, the CDR3 is TGCGCCAGCAGCCAAGCTTTAACTAACTTAGGATTCCACAATGAGCAGTTCTTC. It translates to CASSQALTNLGFHNEQFF.